This T cell receptor beta chain was profiled in a study of shared clonotypes between healthy human individuals (TCRdb year 2020). As for the study more broadly: The cohort comprised a couple of women and a few men aged 18 to 49 years. The study deeply sequenced blood TCR repertoires of five healthy adults to estimate repertoire size and the extent of clonotype sharing between individuals. Different laboratories and diverse techniques were used to prepare libraries and sequence TCR repertoires, to increase sequencing depth and limit assay-specific biases. Leukapheresis yielded between about 0.85 and 10 billion PBMCs per donor. For each donor, CD4 naive and CD4 memory were each given three plates, CD8 naive was given two plates, and CD8 memory was given one plate.

Using the deep immunoSEQ assay, TCR CDR3 regions were amplified from genomic DNA by multiplex PCR. For each cell subset, the extracted genomic DNA was distributed evenly across all wells of several immunoSEQ 96-well plates, and each plate served as one replicate. For sorted subsets, roughly 190 ng of genomic DNA, equivalent to around 30,000 T cell genomes, went into each replicate PCR. Purified libraries were quantified with a Qubit 3.0 fluorometer, sized on a Bioanalyzer 2100, and re-quantified with the KAPA Library Quantification kit. Every immunoSEQ 96-well plate was sequenced on a dedicated single-read 150-cycle Illumina NextSeq 550 flow cell. The published analysis was carried out like this. Because the immunoSEQ output held only junctional sequences and lacked quality scores, the filtering could not match the filtering applied to full-length reads. Sequences were annotated with PyIR, a Python wrapper for IgBLAST v1.9, using IMGT germline references to assign V/J genes and CDR3. Reads were removed for weak V/J assignments (E-value above 1e-6), missing CDR3, stop codons, out-of-frame junctions, or ambiguous translated residues. V3J clonotypes were defined as sequences sharing the same inferred V gene, J gene, and CDR3 amino acid sequence. To compute the percentage overlap between repertoires, the number of shared unique clonotypes was divided by the size of the smaller repertoire. RTK rarefaction, the Chao1 estimator, and Recon v2.1 estimates of unobserved clonotypes were used to assess repertoire richness. Generation probabilities were computed with OLGA for all TCRbeta clonotypes obtained by the gDNA method from a handful of donors. TCRdb limited this immuneACCESS table to in-frame rearrangements with V and J called. A share of clones is missing; checked studies link under half to unresolved V genes, and the rest is unexplained. V and J calls and clone size come straight from that table; D and trimming were deduced from the DNA. The sample has over a million clones on record, 75% to 80% of them singletons. Roughly 0.65% of the sample lies in the top ten.

About this clone: The specificity of this receptor is unknown. No base quality information exists; no much larger clone differs at one position.

Study-wide findings and limitations: Larger estimated clonotype richness was generally found for naive subsets than for memory subsets. Compared with non-shared clonotypes, clonotypes shared by all four sorted-subset donors had higher generation probabilities. Because the study included a small number of donors, the genetic and exposure-history diversity represented was limited. Only blood was sampled, and tissue TCR repertoires likely differ from those in blood. Even with the large sequencing depth, rarefaction of the sorted-subset datasets indicated that sequencing was incomplete. Pairwise subsampling led to the expectation that sequencing depth would affect the degree of clonotype sharing among donors. About 4.5% of naive CD4, around 3.5% of naive CD8, 2.3% of memory CD4, and roughly 0.4% of memory CD8 clonotypes were shared across four donors.

Its CDR3 holds 14 amino acids, cysteine through phenylalanine. Here the CDR3 DNA is all that survives: 42 bases in frame from base 1. V sheds 4 bases and J sheds 5 bases, leaving 15 bases between their ends. CDR1 SGHNT and CDR2 YYREEE were looked up in the germline V gene (reference sequence). The donors were healthy, HIV-negative adults with no recently reported acute infections or vaccinations. Only Caucasian adults living in Nashville, Tennessee, USA were represented among the donors. CD4+ T cells were enriched through magnetic negative selection, after which naive cells were positively selected on CD45RA and the remaining negative fraction served as the memory subset. Blood was collected by leukapheresis, and PBMCs were isolated by Ficoll-Histopaque density gradient centrifugation and then cryopreserved in liquid nitrogen vapor phase. Purity and quantity of every magnetically sorted T cell population were checked by analytical flow cytometry. Genomic DNA was isolated from each sorted fraction and quantified by UV absorbance on a Nanodrop 2000c.

Material for sequencing was memory CD4+ T cells from PBMCs. Sample cell subset or site, as interpreted from the label and publication: CD45RA-negative fraction. Recombination connected TRBV5-4 to TRBJ2-5; possibly the D gene is TRBD1, per 6 matching bases. This receptor was identified in a man between 18 and 29 years old in good health. Some clones in this sample may be carry-over from other donors' samples. The CDR3 region has the sequence CASSTFKGEETQYF. The sequenced DNA is TGTGCCAGCAGCACATTTAAGGGGGAGGAGACCCAGTACTTC.